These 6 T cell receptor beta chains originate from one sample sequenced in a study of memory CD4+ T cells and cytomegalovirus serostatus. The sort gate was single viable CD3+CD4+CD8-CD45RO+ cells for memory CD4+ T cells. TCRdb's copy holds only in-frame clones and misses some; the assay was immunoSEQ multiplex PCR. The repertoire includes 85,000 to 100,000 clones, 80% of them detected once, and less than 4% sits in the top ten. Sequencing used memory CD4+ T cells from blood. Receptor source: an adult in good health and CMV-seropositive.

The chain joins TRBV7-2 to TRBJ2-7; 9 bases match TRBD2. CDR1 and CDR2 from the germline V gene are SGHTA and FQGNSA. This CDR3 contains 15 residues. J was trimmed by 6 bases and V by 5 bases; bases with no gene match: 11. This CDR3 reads CASSPGAGGPFEQYF. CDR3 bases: TGTGCCAGCAGCCCCGGGGCGGGAGGGCCATTCGAGCAGTACTTC.

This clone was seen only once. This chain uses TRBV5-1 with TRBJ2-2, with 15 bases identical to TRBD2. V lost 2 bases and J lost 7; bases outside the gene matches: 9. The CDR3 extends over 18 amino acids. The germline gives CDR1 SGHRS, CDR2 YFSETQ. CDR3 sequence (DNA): TGCGCCAGCAGCTTCGGACTAGCGGGAGGGCCGGTGGGCGGGGAGCTGTTTTTT. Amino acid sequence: CASSFGLAGGPVGGELFF.

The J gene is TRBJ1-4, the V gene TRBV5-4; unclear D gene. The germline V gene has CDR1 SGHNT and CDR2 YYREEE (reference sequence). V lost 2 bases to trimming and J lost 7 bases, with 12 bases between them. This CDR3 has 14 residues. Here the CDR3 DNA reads TGTGCCAGCAGCTTTATGGGTGCGGGTGAAAAACTGTTTTTT. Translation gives CASSFMGAGEKLFF. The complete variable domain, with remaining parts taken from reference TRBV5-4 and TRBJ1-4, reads ETGVTQSPTHLIKTRGQQVTLRCSSQSGHNTVSWYQQALGQGPQFIFQYYREEENGRGNFPPRFSGLQFPNYSSELNVNALELDDSALYLCASSFMGAGEKLFFGSGTQLSVL.

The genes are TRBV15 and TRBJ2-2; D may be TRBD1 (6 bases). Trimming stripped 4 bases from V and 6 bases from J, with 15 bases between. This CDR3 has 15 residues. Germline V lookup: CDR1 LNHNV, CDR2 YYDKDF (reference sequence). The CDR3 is CATSTLRGVAGELFF. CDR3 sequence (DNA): TGTGCCACCAGCACTCTCAGGGGAGTGGCCGGGGAGCTGTTTTTT.

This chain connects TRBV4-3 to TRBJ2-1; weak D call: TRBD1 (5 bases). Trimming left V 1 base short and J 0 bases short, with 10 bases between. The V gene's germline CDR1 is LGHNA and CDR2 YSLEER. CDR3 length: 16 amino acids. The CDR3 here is CASSQASQGSYNEQFF. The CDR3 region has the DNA TGCGCCAGCAGCCAAGCTTCGCAGGGCTCCTACAATGAGCAGTTCTTC.

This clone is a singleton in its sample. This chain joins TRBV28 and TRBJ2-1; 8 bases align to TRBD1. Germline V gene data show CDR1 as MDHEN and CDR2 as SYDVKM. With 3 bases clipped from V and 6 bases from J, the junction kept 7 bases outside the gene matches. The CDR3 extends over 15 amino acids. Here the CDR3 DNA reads TGTGCCAGCAGTTTCTCAGGGGGCGCAGTCAATGAGCAGTTCTTC. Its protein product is CASSFSGGAVNEQFF. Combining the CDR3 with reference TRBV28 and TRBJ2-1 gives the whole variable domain DVKVTQSSRYLVKRTGEKVFLECVQDMDHENMFWYRQDPGLGLRLIYFSYDVKMKEKGDIPEGYSVSREKKERFSLILESASTNQTSMYLCASSFSGGAVNEQFFGPGTRLTVL.